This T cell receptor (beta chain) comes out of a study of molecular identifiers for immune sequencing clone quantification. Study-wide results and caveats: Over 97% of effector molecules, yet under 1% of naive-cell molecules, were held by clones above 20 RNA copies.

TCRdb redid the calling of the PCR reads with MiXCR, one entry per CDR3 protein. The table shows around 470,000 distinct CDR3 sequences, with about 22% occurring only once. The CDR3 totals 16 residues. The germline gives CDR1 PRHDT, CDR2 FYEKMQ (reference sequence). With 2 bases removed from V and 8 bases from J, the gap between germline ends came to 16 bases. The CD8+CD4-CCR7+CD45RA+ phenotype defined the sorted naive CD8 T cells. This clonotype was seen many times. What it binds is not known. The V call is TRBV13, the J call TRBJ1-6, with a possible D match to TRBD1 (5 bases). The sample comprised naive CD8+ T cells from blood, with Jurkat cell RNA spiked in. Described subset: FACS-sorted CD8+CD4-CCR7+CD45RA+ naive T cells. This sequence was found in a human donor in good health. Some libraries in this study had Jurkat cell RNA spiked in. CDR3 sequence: CASSLKGILGYSPLHF. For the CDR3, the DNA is TGTGCCAGCAGCTTAAAGGGGATTCTCGGATATTCACCCCTCCACTTT.